Listed below are T cell receptor beta chains from one sample, sequenced in a study of CD8+ T cells in alopecia areata. The assay was immunoSEQ multiplex PCR, and TCRdb's table has in-frame clones only and misses some. The profile shows around 8,000 clones, 55% to 70% of them singletons. The sequencing used skin, collected at week 0. All receptors come from a human donor with alopecia areata. Both conserved end residues are part of each CDR3. D genes are given only for firm matches. Rows may omit the clone size; those that give it use once, few, many or a size class.

clone size	D gene	V gene	J gene	CDR3 DNA	CDR3 protein
-	TRBD1	TRBV4-3	TRBJ1-2	TGCGCCAGCAGCCAAGATCGATTGGAGGACAGGGAGGGCGATGGCTGCACCTTC	CASSQDRLEDREGDGCTF
-	-	TRBV7-2	TRBJ1-1	TGTGCCAGCAGCCCGGGACGGCGTATGTCTTTCTTT	CASSPGRRMSFF
-	-	TRBV10-3	TRBJ1-1	TGTGCCATCAGTGTTGGGGGAGGGTTCACTGAAGCTTTCTTT	CAISVGGGFTEAFF
-	TRBD1	TRBV7-8	TRBJ1-4	TGTGCCAGCAGCTCCGGGACAGGCCCTAGCGAAAAACTGTTTTTT	CASSSGTGPSEKLFF
-	TRBD1	TRBV7-2	TRBJ1-2	TGTGCCAGCAGTTCTACAGGGGTGGAGTATGGCTACACCTTC	CASSSTGVEYGYTF
-	-	TRBV7-9	TRBJ1-1	TGTGCCAGCACAGGGGACACGTTAAACACTGAAGCTTTCTTT	CASTGDTLNTEAFF
-	TRBD1	TRBV27	TRBJ1-2	TGTGCCAGCAGCCCTCAACCGGGACAGGGAAGGAGAGGCTACACCTTC	CASSPQPGQGRRGYTF
few	-	TRBV27	TRBJ1-5	TGTGCCAGCAGTCCACATGGGATCCCTAGCAATCAGCCCCAGCATTTT	CASSPHGIPSNQPQHF
few	-	TRBV21-1	TRBJ1-5	TGTGCCAGCAGCGATGTTGGGGTACGCCAGCCCCAGCATTTT	CASSDVGVRQPQHF
-	-	TRBV30	TRBJ1-6	TGTGCCTGGAGTGTAGGGATATCACCCCTCCACTTT	CAWSVGISPLHF
-	-	TRBV5-8	TRBJ2-1	TGTGCCAGCAGCTTGGAGACGCAGAGCTCCTACAATGAGCAGTTCTTC	CASSLETQSSYNEQFF
-	TRBD1	TRBV11-2	TRBJ2-1	TGTGCCAGCAGCTCTCGACAGGGCTACAATGAGCAGTTCTTC	CASSSRQGYNEQFF
few	-	TRBV7-9	TRBJ2-2	TGTGCCAGCAGCTTAATGGGGGGAATCAGCGGGGAGCTGTTTTTT	CASSLMGGISGELFF
-	-	TRBV23-1	TRBJ2-1	TGCGCCAGCCTCCCAACCGGGACATGGAATGAGCAGTTCTTC	CASLPTGTWNEQFF